This T cell receptor beta chain was observed in a study of regulatory T cells in long-lasting Graves disease. Overall study context: Antithyroid drug intake by newly diagnosed Graves' patients had lasted under 3 months. Findings of the study overall: New patients shared 970 or so public clonotypes, and persistent patients shared more, with about 2,700.

There are a few counts of this clonotype. Its antigen is unidentified. This clone may be a read error of a much larger clone one base away. Sequencing libraries for TCR beta were prepared with iRepertoire HTBI primers and Arm-PCR of CDR3 regions. TCRdb re-derived calls from the multiplex PCR reads in MiXCR, one entry per CDR3 protein. The table records more than 450,000 distinct CDR3 sequences, about 11% of them present only once. Time point indicated: newly diagnosed GD, antithyroid drugs for less than 3 months. PBMCs were the source of the RNA used for TCR sequencing. This sample was shared with a second study, whose subject was T cells in Graves' hyperthyroidism and ophthalmopathy. That paper states: Patients were excluded because of uncontrolled infection, other autoimmune disease, pregnancy or lactation.

The sequencing here drew on peripheral blood mononuclear cells (PBMCs), taken at new diagnosis, from a patient treated with antithyroid drugs. The TCR sequence derives from a woman aged 25 to 39 with Graves disease.

The DNA of the CDR3 is TGTGCCAGCAGCTTGCATGAGGGGGGCACAGATACGCAGTATTTT. As protein: CASSLHEGGTDTQYF. This chain links TRBV28 with TRBJ2-3; TRBD1 is a possible D gene (6 bases). CDR1 is MDHEN and CDR2 is SYDVKM in the germline V gene. Trimming pared 6 bases from V and 1 base from J, leaving 14 bases between. There are 15 residues in the CDR3.